This TCR beta chain was sequenced during a study of CD8 T cells in Susac syndrome. TEMRA cells were FACS-enriched, while CD8+ and CD4+ T cells were negatively isolated. About this clonotype itself: Its antigen remains unknown.

When the RNA was reverse transcribed, random hexamers were used with an input of about 0.5 to 1 ug. Multiplex PCR with immunoSEQ amplified the TCR beta CDR3 across 54 Vbeta and 13 Jbeta. One entry per CDR3 protein results from TCRdb running MiXCR on the immunoSEQ multiplex PCR reads. This sample has 84,000 or so distinct CDR3 sequences; over 85% occur once, and the top ten carry roughly 1%. Study-level points and caveats: Clonal CD8+ expansion in Susac was highest in TEMRA cells and active patients.

In germline, CDR1 is SGHDN, CDR2 FVKESK. The CDR3 is made up of 12 amino acids. Trimming left V 3 bases short and J 6 bases short, with 6 bases between. This sequence originates from a human donor with Susac syndrome. Sequenced sample: CD8+ T cells from PBMCs. The chain couples TRBV14 to TRBJ1-5; no reliable D call. The CDR3 loop reads CASSQPGQPQHF. The CDR3 DNA reads TGTGCCAGCAGCCAGCCGGGTCAGCCCCAGCATTTT.